Presented here are 5 T cell receptor beta chains from one specimen sequenced in a study of blood T cell repertoires in COVID-19. The method was immunoSEQ multiplex PCR; TCRdb's version includes in-frame clones alone and lacks a portion of them. The table records roughly 150,000 clones, around three quarters of them present only once. Sequenced: peripheral blood. The receptors come from a man between 60 and 70 years old with acute or convalescent COVID-19.

This sequence joins TRBV30 and TRBJ1-2; D remains unclear. This CDR3 spans 14 amino acids. V lost 0 bases and J lost 0, with 8 bases in between. In germline, CDR1 is GTSNPN, CDR2 SVGIG (reference sequence). The CDR3 DNA reads TGTGCCTGGAGTGTACTTGATTCTAACTATGGCTACACCTTC. Residues: CAWSVLDSNYGYTF. Looking up the rest from reference TRBV30 and TRBJ1-2 gives the full variable domain: SQTIHQWPATLVQPVGSPLSLECTVEGTSNPNLYWYRQAAGRGLQLLFYSVGIGQISSEVPQNLSASRPQDRQFILSSKKLLLSDSGFYLCAWSVLDSNYGYTFGSGTRLTVV.

The rearrangement joins TRBV9 to TRBJ2-2; a weak D match, TRBD2 (5 bases). This CDR3 is built from 14 residues. The V end lost 6 bases, the J end lost 4 bases, and 13 bases lay between the germline ends. The V gene's germline CDR1 is SGDLS and CDR2 YYNGEE. CDR3 loop: CASTLDGVTGELFF. CDR3 in DNA: TGTGCCAGCACCCTAGACGGGGTCACCGGGGAGCTGTTTTTT. Drawing the rest from reference TRBV9 and TRBJ2-2, the complete variable domain is DSGVTQTPKHLITATGQRVTLRCSPRSGDLSVYWYQQSLDQGLQFLIQYYNGEERAKGNILERFSAQQFPDLHSELNLSSLELGDSALYFCASTLDGVTGELFFGEGSRLTVL.

This clone was seen just once. CDR3: CASSEEGTGVETQYF. The CDR3 region has the DNA TGTGCCAGCAGTGAAGAGGGGACAGGGGTGGAGACCCAGTACTTC. The rearrangement links TRBV2 to TRBJ2-5; 10 bases are a match to TRBD1. CDR3 size: 15 residues. CDR1 and CDR2 (germline): SNHLY, FYNNEI. J gave up 5 bases and V 1 base, and 4 bases lay outside the gene matches.

Ten or more counts support this clone. The chain links TRBV10-3 to TRBJ1-2; tentative D call: TRBD1 (5 bases). This CDR3 has 16 amino acids. V lost 4 bases to trimming and J lost 3 bases, with 18 bases between them. Germline V lookup: CDR1 ENHRY, CDR2 SYGVKD. As DNA, the CDR3 is TGTGCCATCAGTGGCACGGGACTCCAGAGGGACTATGGCTACACCTTC. It codes for CAISGTGLQRDYGYTF.

The chain couples TRBV6-5 to TRBJ2-7; the match to TRBD1 covers 8 bases. CDR1 is MNHEY and CDR2 is SVGAGI in the germline V gene. V gave up 4 bases and J gave up 2 bases; unmatched junction bases: 4. This CDR3 is 14 amino acids long. The CDR3 bases are TGTGCCAGCAGTTTCGACAGGGGCCCCTACGAGCAGTACTTC. Translating it yields CASSFDRGPYEQYF.